The 6 T cell receptor beta chains below all came from one sample that was sequenced in a study of Graves' ophthalmopathy and Graves' hyperthyroidism. Scientists amplified the TCR beta CDR3 regions from RNA transcripts. HTBI primers primed a first-round RT-PCR, and a second-round multiplex PCR followed. TCRdb reprocessed the multiplex PCR reads with MiXCR, giving one entry per CDR3 protein. The sample has 150,000 to 200,000 distinct CDR3 sequences; under 45% are singletons. Material for sequencing was peripheral blood. The source of these receptors is a man aged 25 to 40 with Graves' ophthalmopathy.

This clonotype was counted ten times or more. Compared with germline, one end of the junction differs, possibly owing to a read error. The chain uses TRBV12-3 or TRBV12-4 and TRBJ2-2, with D possibly TRBD2 on 6 matching bases. This CDR3 is 15 amino acids long. CDR3 protein: CASSLVQAWTGGLFF. The CDR3 DNA sequence: TGTGCCAGCAGTTTGGTCCAGGCGTGGACCGGGGGGCTGTTTTTT.

This clonotype was seen ten or more times. The chain recombines TRBV7-2 with TRBJ2-7; maybe TRBD2 (5 bases). This CDR3 region has 13 residues. V was trimmed by 1 base and J by 2 bases, leaving 6 bases between them. In germline, CDR1 is SGHTA, CDR2 FQGNSA. CDR3 sequence: CASSLERTYEQYF. CDR3 in DNA: TGTGCCAGCAGCTTAGAGCGGACCTACGAGCAGTACTTC.

This clonotype came up many times. The chain has TRBV29-1 and TRBJ1-2; weak D call: TRBD1 (6 bases). The CDR3 length is 12 residues. V was clipped by 3 bases and J by 2 bases, with 7 bases between them. The germline gives CDR1 SQVTM, CDR2 ANQGSEA. CDR3 DNA sequence: TGCAGCGTTGATGGACAGAACTATGGCTACACCTTC. The encoded protein is CSVDGQNYGYTF. Filled out from reference TRBV29-1 and TRBJ1-2, the complete variable domain reads SAVISQKPSRDICQRGTSLTIQCQVDSQVTMMFWYRQQPGQSLTLIATANQGSEATYESGFVIDKFPISRPNLTFSTLTVSNMSPEDSSIYLCSVDGQNYGYTFGSGTRLTVV.

This clonotype was picked up many times. The chain joins TRBV5-1 to TRBJ2-2, with D possibly matching TRBD2 (6 bases). The germline V gene has CDR1 SGHRS and CDR2 YFSETQ. The CDR3 loop spans 15 amino acids. The V gene lost 2 bases and the J gene lost 1 base, with 9 bases spanning the gap. The DNA for the CDR3 is TGCGCCAGCAGCTTCGACGGGAGGAACACCGGGGAGCTGTTTTTT. Residues: CASSFDGRNTGELFF.

The chain carries TRBV10-3 and TRBJ2-7, with a tentative D call TRBD2 (6 bases). This CDR3 region has 15 residues. Trimming removed 6 bases from V and 0 bases from J, with 15 bases in between. Germline V CDR1 and CDR2: ENHRY, SYGVKD. The DNA of the CDR3 is TGTGCCATCAGAGAGGGCGGGGATAGCTCCTACGAGCAGTACTTC. It is translated as CAIREGGDSSYEQYF.

This clonotype has at least ten counts. The chain is built from TRBV29-1 and TRBJ1-1; D is unclear. Trimming cost V 1 base and J 0 bases, with 6 bases left between them. This CDR3 has 13 residues. The germline V gene has CDR1 SQVTM and CDR2 ANQGSEA. CDR3 nucleotide sequence: TGCAGCGTTGAAGGGCCAATGAACACTGAAGCTTTCTTT. It translates to CSVEGPMNTEAFF.